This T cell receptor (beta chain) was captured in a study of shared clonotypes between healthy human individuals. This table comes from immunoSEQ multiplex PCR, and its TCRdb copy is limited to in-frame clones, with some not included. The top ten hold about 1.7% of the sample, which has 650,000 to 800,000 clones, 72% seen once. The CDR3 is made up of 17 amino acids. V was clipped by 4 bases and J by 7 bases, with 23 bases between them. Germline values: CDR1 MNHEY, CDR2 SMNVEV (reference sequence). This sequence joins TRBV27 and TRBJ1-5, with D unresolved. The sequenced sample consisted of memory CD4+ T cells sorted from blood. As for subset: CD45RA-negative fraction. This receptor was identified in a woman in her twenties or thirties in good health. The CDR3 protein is CASSSPGHRVEIQPQHF. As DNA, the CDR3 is TGTGCCAGCAGTTCGCCGGGCCACAGAGTAGAGATACAGCCCCAGCATTTT.